This entry is about one TCR beta chain. Its antigen is currently unknown. The data were taken from a study of regulatory T cells in long-lasting Graves disease. General study findings and limits: Persistent Graves' patients showed a TCR diversity that was lower than that of newly diagnosed ones.

V lost 0 bases to trimming and J lost 2 bases, with 13 bases between them. This CDR3 is built from 16 residues. Germline loops: CDR1 SGHDT, CDR2 YYEEEE. Researchers made TCR beta libraries by using iRepertoire HTBI primers and running Arm-PCR on CDR3 regions. TCRdb reprocessed the multiplex PCR reads via MiXCR and lists one record per CDR3 protein. The table shows 560,000 or so distinct CDR3 sequences, with approximately 16% occurring only once. Time point noted: newly diagnosed GD, antithyroid drugs for less than 3 months. PBMC-derived RNA was used for the TCR library. This sample was also put to use in a study of T cells in Graves' hyperthyroidism and ophthalmopathy.

This specimen consisted of peripheral blood mononuclear cells (PBMCs), obtained at new diagnosis, from a patient treated with antithyroid drugs. The receptor was derived from a man younger than 30 with Graves disease. The J gene is TRBJ2-3, the V gene TRBV5-6; D possibly corresponds to TRBD2 (6 bases). The DNA for the CDR3 is TGTGCCAGCAGCTTGGACGGTAGCGGCTCCACAGATACGCAGTATTTT. This codes for CASSLDGSGSTDTQYF. The variable domain in full, with the rest retrieved from reference TRBV5-6 and TRBJ2-3, is DAGVTQSPTHLIKTRGQQVTLRCSPKSGHDTVSWYQQALGQGPQFIFQYYEEEERQRGNFPDRFSGHQFPNYSSELNVNALLLGDSALYLCASSLDGSGSTDTQYFGPGTRLTVL.